Listed here are 4 T cell receptor beta chains from one sample, sequenced in a study of blood T cell repertoires in COVID-19. The repertoire was sequenced with immunoSEQ multiplex PCR; TCRdb's copy has only in-frame clones and lacks some. Of 85,000 to 110,000 clones in the sample, roughly 82% are singletons; the top ten hold around 13%. The sequenced sample consisted of peripheral blood. The receptors come from a human donor in a cohort sampled during active COVID-19.

This clone was seen only once. The V call is TRBV7-2, the J call TRBJ2-7; D is ambiguous. This CDR3 is 15 amino acids long. Per the germline V gene, CDR1 is SGHTA and CDR2 is FQGNSA. The germline V and J ends were trimmed by 0 bases and 0 bases, with 9 bases remaining between them. CDR3 DNA sequence: TGTGCCAGCAGCTTAGCCCCGCGAGGCTCCTACGAGCAGTACTTC. It is translated as CASSLAPRGSYEQYF.

This chain uses TRBV9 with TRBJ1-1; D uncertain. The CDR3 length is 15 residues. The germline CDR1 and CDR2 sequences are SGDLS and YYNGEE. V gave up 0 bases and J gave up 1 base, with 10 bases separating them. Here the CDR3 DNA reads TGTGCCAGCAGCGTAGATCCAGGTCGGAACACTGAAGCTTTCTTT. It is translated as CASSVDPGRNTEAFF.

The rearrangement links TRBV19 to TRBJ2-1; 7 bases align to TRBD2. The CDR3 length is 16 residues. Germline loops: CDR1 LNHDA, CDR2 SQIVND (reference sequence). The junction had 13 bases not matched to a gene; V was cut back by 3 bases and J by 8 bases. The CDR3 coding sequence is TGTGCCAGTAGTATTTTTGCGGGGCCCAGCGGGGATGAGCAGTTCTTC. This translates into CASSIFAGPSGDEQFF.

The chain is built from TRBV30 and TRBJ2-2; possibly TRBD2 for D (6 bases). Trimming removed 7 bases at V and 1 base at J, with 13 bases between. The CDR3 extends over 14 amino acids. Germline loops: CDR1 GTSNPN, CDR2 SVGIG (reference sequence). The CDR3 DNA reads TGTGCCTTAACGGACGGGGGGAACACCGGGGAGCTGTTTTTT. Its protein is CALTDGGNTGELFF.